This TCR beta chain was sequenced during a study of T cells in Graves' hyperthyroidism and ophthalmopathy. Points from the study as a whole: Most clonotypes that expanded in the thyroid above 0.001 also showed up in blood.

The study left out patients who had uncontrolled infection, other autoimmune disease, pregnancy or lactation. Out of more than 8 ml of fresh peripheral blood came the PBMCs. The source material, RNA transcripts, was used to amplify TCR beta CDR3 regions. The HTBI primer set drove a first-round RT-PCR of the TCR CDR3. TCRdb processed the multiplex PCR reads anew with MiXCR; each CDR3 protein has one entry. This table has 300,000 to 400,000 distinct CDR3 sequences, less than 20% appearing once. Trimming cost V 8 bases and J 1 base, with 11 bases left between them. This CDR3 comprises 14 residues. This clonotype has only one observation. What it binds is unknown.

J is TRBJ2-2 and V is TRBV12-3 or TRBV12-4; D gene uncertain. The sample consisted of blood. This TCR was recovered from a man younger than 35 with Graves' ophthalmopathy. CDR3 amino acids: CASEAGKNTGELFF. In DNA, the CDR3 is TGTGCCAGCGAAGCCGGAAAGAACACCGGGGAGCTGTTTTTT.